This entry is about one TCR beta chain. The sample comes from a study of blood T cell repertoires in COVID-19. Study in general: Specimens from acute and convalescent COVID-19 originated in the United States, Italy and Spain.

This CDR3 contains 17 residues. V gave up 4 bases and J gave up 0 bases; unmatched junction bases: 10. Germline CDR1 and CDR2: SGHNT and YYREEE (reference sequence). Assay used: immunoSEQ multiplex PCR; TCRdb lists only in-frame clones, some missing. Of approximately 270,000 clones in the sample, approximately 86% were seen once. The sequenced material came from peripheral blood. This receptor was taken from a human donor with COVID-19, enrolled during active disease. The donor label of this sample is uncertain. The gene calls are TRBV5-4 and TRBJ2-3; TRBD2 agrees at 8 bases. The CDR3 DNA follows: TGTGCCAGCAGCCCAGACGGGGGGGCGGCTAGCACAGATACGCAGTATTTT. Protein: CASSPDGGAASTDTQYF.